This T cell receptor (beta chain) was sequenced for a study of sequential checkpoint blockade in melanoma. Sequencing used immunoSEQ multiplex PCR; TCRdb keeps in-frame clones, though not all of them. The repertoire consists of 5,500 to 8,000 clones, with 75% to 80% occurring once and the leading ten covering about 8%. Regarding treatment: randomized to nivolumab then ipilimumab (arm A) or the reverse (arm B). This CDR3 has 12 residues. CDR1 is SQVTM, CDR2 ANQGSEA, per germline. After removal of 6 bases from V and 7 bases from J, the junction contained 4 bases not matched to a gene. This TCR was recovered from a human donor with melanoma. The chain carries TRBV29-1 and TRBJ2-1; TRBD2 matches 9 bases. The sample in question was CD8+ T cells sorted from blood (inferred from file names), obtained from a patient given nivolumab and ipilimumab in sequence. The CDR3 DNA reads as TGCAGCGTGGAGCGGGAGGATAATGAGCAGTTCTTC. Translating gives CSVEREDNEQFF.